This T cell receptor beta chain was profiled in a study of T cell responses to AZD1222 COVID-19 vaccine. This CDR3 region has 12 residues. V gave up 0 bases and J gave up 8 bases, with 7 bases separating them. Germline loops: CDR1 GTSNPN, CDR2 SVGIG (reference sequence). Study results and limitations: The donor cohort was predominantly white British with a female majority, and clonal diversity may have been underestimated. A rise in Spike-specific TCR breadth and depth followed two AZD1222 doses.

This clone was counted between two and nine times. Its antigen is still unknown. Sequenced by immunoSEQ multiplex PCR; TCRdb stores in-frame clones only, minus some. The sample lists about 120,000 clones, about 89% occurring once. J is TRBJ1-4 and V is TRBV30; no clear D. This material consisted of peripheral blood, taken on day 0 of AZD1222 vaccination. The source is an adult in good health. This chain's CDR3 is CAWSVEQEKLFF. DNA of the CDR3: TGTGCCTGGAGTGTAGAGCAGGAAAAACTGTTTTTT.